Listed below are T cell receptor beta chains from one sample, sequenced in a study of OX40 agonist ivuxolimab in advanced cancers. Method: immunoSEQ multiplex PCR; TCRdb's copy keeps in-frame clones and lacks some. The table lists roughly 95,000 clones, about nine tenths of them singletons. The source material was CD4+ or CD8+ T cells sorted from blood, sampled in a trial of the OX40 agonist ivuxolimab. These receptors all stem from an adult with an advanced solid tumor such as melanoma, head and neck, liver or kidney cancer. Each CDR3 is given with its conserved first and last residue. A D gene is named only where the DNA matches it firmly. A row's size may be missing; if present it is once, few, many or a size class.

>TRBJ2-7|NA|TRBV18|NA
CASSRTDDHEQYF
TGTGCCAGCTCGCGGACGGATGACCACGAGCAGTACTTC
>TRBJ1-2|NA|TRBV19|few
CASSPGRGIGYTF
TGTGCCAGTAGCCCGGGAAGGGGGATTGGCTACACCTTC
>TRBJ2-3|TRBD2|TRBV19|NA
CASSRLAGAGTDTQYF
TGTGCCAGTAGTAGACTAGCGGGAGCGGGCACAGATACGCAGTATTTT
>TRBJ2-5|TRBD2|TRBV11-2|NA
CASSLISGVQETQYF
TGTGCCAGCAGCTTAATTAGCGGGGTGCAAGAGACCCAGTACTTC
>TRBJ2-5|NA|TRBV28|NA
CASSLSGGAETQYF
TGTGCCAGCAGTTTGTCCGGGGGAGCAGAGACCCAGTACTTC
>TRBJ1-3|NA|TRBV13|NA
CASSTHRGSGNTIYF
TGTGCCAGCTCGACGCACCGAGGCTCTGGAAACACCATATATTTT
>TRBJ2-3|TRBD2|TRBV6-1|NA
CASSLTSLQPDTQYF
TGTGCCAGCAGTCTGACTAGCCTACAGCCAGATACGCAGTATTTT
>TRBJ2-7|TRBD2|TRBV7-2|NA
CASSLDAGAAGEQYF
TGTGCCAGCAGCTTAGACGCGGGAGCTGCTGGGGAGCAGTACTTC
>TRBJ2-3|NA|TRBV15|NA
CATSRDRGTDTQYF
TGTGCCACCAGCAGAGATCGCGGGACAGATACGCAGTATTTT
>TRBJ2-1|NA|TRBV7-2|NA
CASSLVGGQFF
TGTGCCAGCAGTCTAGTGGGGGGACAGTTCTTC
>TRBJ2-5|NA|TRBV10-3|NA
CAISLRGGVQETQYF
TGTGCCATCAGTCTCAGAGGGGGAGTCCAAGAGACCCAGTACTTC
>TRBJ2-7|NA|TRBV7-6|NA
CASSPGRDYEQYF
TGTGCCAGCAGCCCAGGACGAGATTACGAGCAGTACTTC
>TRBJ1-5|NA|TRBV2|NA
CASSMGRSNQPQHF
TGTGCCAGCTCTATGGGGAGGAGCAATCAGCCCCAGCATTTT
>TRBJ2-1|NA|TRBV2|NA
CASMDRGTSYNEQFF
TGTGCCAGCATGGACAGAGGTACTTCTTACAATGAGCAGTTCTTC
>TRBJ1-5|NA|TRBV28|NA
CASRRSILAGNQPQHF
TGTGCCAGCAGAAGATCAATCCTCGCTGGCAATCAGCCCCAGCATTTT
>TRBJ2-1|TRBD2|TRBV5-4|NA
CASSSGLADYNEQFF
TGTGCCAGCAGCTCGGGACTAGCGGATTACAATGAGCAGTTCTTC
>TRBJ1-2|TRBD1|TRBV30|NA
CAWTTPRQGAPPYGYTF
TGTGCCTGGACGACGCCGAGGCAGGGGGCCCCCCCCTATGGCTACACCTTC
>TRBJ1-4|NA|TRBV7-2|NA
CASSSYRVEKLFF
TGTGCCAGCAGCTCATACAGAGTCGAAAAACTGTTTTTT
>TRBJ2-1|TRBD2|TRBV11-2|few
CASSAGTSGSGGEQFF
TGTGCCAGCAGCGCCGGGACTAGCGGGTCGGGTGGGGAGCAGTTCTTC
>TRBJ2-3|NA|TRBV2|once
CASSPDRRIIPDTQYF
TGTGCCAGCAGTCCTGACAGGAGAATCATCCCAGATACGCAGTATTTT
>TRBJ1-3|NA|TRBV5-1|once
CASSIGTEGNTIYF
TGCGCCAGCAGCATCGGGACCGAAGGAAACACCATATATTTT
>TRBJ1-3|NA|TRBV19|NA
CASTPRLGASGNTIYF
TGTGCCAGTACCCCCCGTTTGGGTGCGTCTGGAAACACCATATATTTT
>TRBJ1-2|NA|TRBV10-3|NA
CAISESGTPSSLGYTF
TGTGCCATCAGTGAGTCCGGGACCCCCTCAAGCCTGGGCTACACCTTC
>TRBJ2-1|NA|TRBV10-1|NA
CASSAGNSYNEQFF
TGCGCCAGCAGTGCAGGAAACTCCTACAATGAGCAGTTCTTC
>TRBJ2-3|NA|TRBV5-8|few
CASSFRGSTDTQYF
TGTGCCAGCAGCTTCAGGGGCAGCACAGATACGCAGTATTTT